Shown below are 14 T cell receptor beta chains from a single sample sequenced in a study of T-cell memory formation after mild COVID-19. TCRdb reprocessed the 5' RACE reads with MiXCR, giving one entry per CDR3 protein. The sample lists a few hundred thousand distinct CDR3 sequences, roughly 20% occurring once. Sequencing was carried out using PBMCs or a T cell subset sorted from them (not recorded which). The receptors were gathered from a man aged 18 to 30 who had mild COVID-19 (a few samples of this study predate the infection). Cell type and time point are not known.

This chain joins TRBV21-1 and TRBJ2-3; the D segment call TRBD2 is taken from the table without a DNA check. TRBV21-1 is a known pseudogene. The CDR3 sequence is 22 residues long. The CDR3 DNA is TGTGCCAGCAGCAAATGGAAGGTGGCTAGCGGGGGGACGGAGGGACTCACAGATACGCAGTATTTT. Amino acids: CASSKWKVASGGTEGLTDTQYF.

J is TRBJ1-5 and V is TRBV4-2; maybe TRBD1 (6 bases). The CDR3 consists of 13 residues. Germline CDR1 reads LGHNA; CDR2 reads YNFKEQ. Deletions cut 5 bases from V and 6 bases from J, with 11 bases between. The CDR3 loop is CASSKNRAQPQHF. CDR3 nucleotides: TGTGCCAGCAGCAAGAACAGGGCTCAGCCCCAGCATTTT.

V and J are TRBV5-1 and TRBJ1-6; D gene uncertain. The CDR3 length is 15 residues. V lost 0 bases, J lost 8 bases, and 12 bases lay in between. Germline CDR1 SGHRS, CDR2 YFSETQ. The CDR3 protein is CASSLEGLGDSPLHF. CDR3 in DNA: TGCGCCAGCAGCTTGGAAGGGCTTGGGGATTCACCCCTCCACTTT.

The V call is TRBV18, the J call TRBJ2-2, with D possibly matching TRBD2 (5 bases). The CDR3 has 17 residues. The germline CDR1 and CDR2 sequences are KGHSH and LQKENI. V was clipped by 5 bases and J by 3 bases, with 19 bases between them. The CDR3 DNA sequence: TGTGCCAGCTCATCTTGGACTGGAGCGTCGGACACCGGGGAGCTGTTTTTT. It translates to CASSSWTGASDTGELFF.

The V and J genes are TRBV28 and TRBJ2-2; perhaps TRBD1 as D (6 bases). Germline CDR1 MDHEN, CDR2 SYDVKM. CDR3 length: 12 residues. The V and J ends lost 6 bases and 9 bases respectively, with 11 bases between them. This CDR3 is CASRTGSRELFF. CDR3 coding DNA: TGTGCCAGCAGAACAGGGAGTCGGGAGCTGTTTTTT.

The J gene is TRBJ2-1, the V gene TRBV4-1; the D gene is possibly TRBD2 (6 bases). The CDR3 is made up of 18 amino acids. CDR1 and CDR2 (germline): MGHRA, YSYEKL. Trimming shortened V by 1 base and J by 6 bases, and 22 bases separated the two germline ends. The CDR3 nucleotides are TGCGCCAGCAGCCAAGGGGCCCCGCGGGGCCGTTTACGCAATGAGCAGTTCTTC. It yields the protein CASSQGAPRGRLRNEQFF.

The chain couples TRBV7-9 to TRBJ2-1, with 13 bases matching TRBD2. The V gene end was trimmed by 5 bases and the J gene end by 9 bases; junction bases not matched to a gene: 10. Germline values: CDR1 SEHNR, CDR2 FQNEAQ (reference sequence). The length of the CDR3 is 16 residues. In nucleotides, the CDR3 is TGTGCCAGCAGCCCTCGAACTAGCGGGGGGGCGGCTGAGCAGTTCTTC. This encodes CASSPRTSGGAAEQFF.

The chain joins TRBV6-1 to TRBJ2-1; D might be TRBD1 (5 bases). The V gene's germline CDR1 is MNHNS and CDR2 SASEGT. The V end lost 4 bases, the J end lost 10 bases, and 14 bases lay between the germline ends. The CDR3 extends over 13 amino acids. DNA of the CDR3: TGTGCCAGCAGTGCCGCTGGGGCCAGGGAGCAGTTCTTC. It specifies CASSAAGAREQFF.

This clonotype was seen more than once but under ten times. V usage is TRBV15 and J usage is TRBJ2-1; no clear D. The CDR3 is 15 residues long. Deletions cut 3 bases from V and 0 bases from J, with 9 bases between. Germline CDR1 and CDR2: LNHNV and YYDKDF (reference sequence). For the CDR3, the DNA is TGTGCCACCAGCAGGGGTGGTCGCTCCTACAATGAGCAGTTCTTC. It codes for CATSRGGRSYNEQFF. Based on the CDR3 plus reference TRBV15 and TRBJ2-1, the full variable domain is DAMVIQNPRYQVTQFGKPVTLSCSQTLNHNVMYWYQQKSSQAPKLLFHYYDKDFNNEADTPDNFQSRRPNTSFCFLDIRSPGLGDTAMYLCATSRGGRSYNEQFFGPGTRLTVL.

This clonotype was seen ten or more times. The V gene is TRBV19, the J gene TRBJ1-2; 7 nucleotides agree with TRBD1. V was clipped by 6 bases and J by 4 bases; unmatched bases: 5. This CDR3 is 13 amino acids long. Germline-derived CDR1 and CDR2 are LNHDA and SQIVND (reference sequence). This CDR3 is CASRPGQSYGYTF. The CDR3 region has the DNA TGTGCCAGTAGACCGGGACAGAGCTATGGCTACACCTTC.

This clonotype was detected only a few times. The chain recombines TRBV7-2 with TRBJ1-4; D gene uncertain. Germline V gives CDR1 SGHTA, CDR2 FQGNSA. CDR3 length: 16 residues. Trimming removed 5 bases from V and 6 bases from J, with 19 bases in between. The CDR3 reads CASSPAYAGEDEKLFF. CDR3 nucleotide sequence: TGTGCCAGCAGCCCAGCCTATGCGGGTGAGGATGAAAAACTGTTTTTT.

The chain carries TRBV11-2 and TRBJ2-3; 9 nucleotides line up with TRBD2. Germline assignment: CDR1 SGHAT and CDR2 FQNNGV. CDR3 length equals 17 residues. Trimming cost V 5 bases and J 6 bases; bases outside gene matches: 15. CDR3 loop: CASSLSGGRHTADTQYF. In DNA form, the CDR3 reads TGTGCCAGCAGCCTTAGCGGGGGCCGACATACCGCGGATACGCAGTATTTT.

The chain recombines TRBV15 with TRBJ2-3, with D perhaps TRBD2 (6 bases). Germline lookup yields CDR1 LNHNV and CDR2 YYDKDF (reference sequence). V lost 1 base, J lost 6 bases, and 20 bases lay in between. The CDR3 consists of 17 residues. Here the CDR3 DNA reads TGTGCCACCAGCAGAGGAAATTTTGGGACGGCGGGGGATACGCAGTATTTT. It codes for CATSRGNFGTAGDTQYF. Based on the CDR3 plus reference TRBV15 and TRBJ2-3, the full variable domain is DAMVIQNPRYQVTQFGKPVTLSCSQTLNHNVMYWYQQKSSQAPKLLFHYYDKDFNNEADTPDNFQSRRPNTSFCFLDIRSPGLGDTAMYLCATSRGNFGTAGDTQYFGPGTRLTVL.

V is TRBV19 and J is TRBJ2-3; D is ambiguous. The V and J ends lost 3 bases and 4 bases respectively, with 11 bases between them. CDR1 LNHDA and CDR2 SQIVND come from the germline V gene (reference sequence). This CDR3 comprises 14 residues. CDR3 protein: CASSMRLPPDTQYF. DNA for the CDR3: TGTGCCAGTAGTATGCGACTTCCCCCAGATACGCAGTATTTT. The entire variable domain, with the rest obtained from reference TRBV19 and TRBJ2-3, is as follows: DGGITQSPKYLFRKEGQNVTLSCEQNLNHDAMYWYRQDPGQGLRLIYYSQIVNDFQKGDIAEGYSVSREKKESFPLTVTSAQKNPTAFYLCASSMRLPPDTQYFGPGTRLTVL.